These 4 T cell receptor beta chains originate from one sample sequenced in a study of T cells expressing NK-cell markers (dated by TCRdb to the early 2020s). Library preparation was by 5' RACE. The sequencer listed for this sample is Illumina HiSeq 2000. After the reads were reprocessed by TCRdb, one entry was made per CDR3 protein sequence, with no DNA. The table held for this sample gives more than 250,000 distinct CDR3 sequences. The biggest ten clones account for approximately 0.39% of the sample. The specimen sequenced was blood T cells: a sorted CD56 or NKG2C T cell subset, CD4+ or CD8+ T cells, or bulk PBMC T cells (not recorded which). The receptors originated from a man younger than 35 in good health. Donor details come from another sample of the same person, matched by shared clones.

The chain recombines TRBV7-9 with TRBJ2-3. This CDR3 is 13 amino acids long. The germline V gene encodes CDR1 SEHNR and CDR2 FQNEAQ (reference sequence). The CDR3 sequence is CASSPTGTDTQYF. Full variable domain (outside the CDR3, taken from reference TRBV7-9 and TRBJ2-3): DTGVSQNPRHKITKRGQNVTFRCDPISEHNRLYWYRQTLGQGPEFLTYFQNEAQLEKSRLLSDRFSAERPKGSFSTLEIQRTEQGDSAMYLCASSPTGTDTQYFGPGTRLTVL.

The rearrangement uses TRBV6-1 and TRBJ1-1; TCRdb's D gene call, TRBD1, goes unchecked for lack of DNA. The CDR3 spans 17 residues. Germline values: CDR1 MNHNS, CDR2 SASEGT. The CDR3 here is CASRSGTGGGGNTEAFF.

J is TRBJ2-1 and V is TRBV19; without DNA, the TCRdb call of TRBD2 cannot be checked. The CDR3 is 17 residues long. CDR1 and CDR2 (germline): LNHDA, SQIVND (reference sequence). The CDR3: CASSTGTHPSSYNEQFF.

This sequence joins TRBV19 and TRBJ1-5; checking the TCRdb D call of TRBD1 is not possible without DNA. There are 15 residues in the CDR3. Germline V CDR1 and CDR2: LNHDA, SQIVND (reference sequence). The CDR3 here is CASSSPRTGTEPQHF.